The next 16 T cell receptor beta chains were all read from a single sample in a study of patients and donors after allogeneic stem cell transplantation. TCRdb reprocessed the RT-PCR reads with MiXCR, giving one entry per CDR3 protein. Among 400,000 to 450,000 distinct CDR3 sequences listed, around 15% were seen once. The sequenced material came from blood, either unsorted or a sorted T cell fraction (not recorded which). Source of these receptors: a human donor who was either an allogeneic HSCT recipient or a stem cell or donor lymphocyte infusion donor (not recorded which). It is not recorded whose cells these are; they may come from a transplant donor.

This clonotype was observed a handful of times. The V call is TRBV4-1, the J call TRBJ1-2; tentative D call: TRBD1 (5 bases). V was cut by 1 base and J by 4 bases, with 13 bases left in between. The CDR3 is 15 amino acids. Germline V lookup: CDR1 MGHRA, CDR2 YSYEKL. CDR3: CASSQGVRVPYGYTF. Written as DNA, the CDR3 is TGCGCCAGCAGCCAAGGGGTCAGGGTGCCCTATGGCTACACCTTC.

Notes on this clonotype: Because the CDR3 is missing its conserved closing phenylalanine or tryptophan, this is likely a read error. The limits of the CDR3 on the DNA are not certain, so only TCRdb's listed CDR3 is given. The chain couples TRBV6-1 to TRBJ1-2; the table's TRBD1 call for D was not verified on the DNA. The CDR3 adds up to 13 amino acids, both ends counted. Per germline, CDR1 MNHNS and CDR2 SASEGT. The CDR3 is CASSEQGGTWSYS.

The chain employs TRBV12-3 or TRBV12-4 and TRBJ1-2; 8 bases align to TRBD1. The V gene end was trimmed by 10 bases and the J gene end by 4 bases; junction bases not matched to a gene: 5. This CDR3 spans 12 amino acids. This CDR3 is CATLTGAYGYTF. The CDR3 DNA is TGTGCCACCCTGACAGGGGCCTATGGCTACACCTTC.

This clonotype was detected only a few times. The V and J genes are TRBV6-2 or TRBV6-3 and TRBJ2-1; D might be TRBD2 (6 bases). The V gene lost 6 bases and the J gene lost 8 bases, with 29 bases spanning the gap. CDR1 and CDR2 from the germline V gene are MNHEY and SVGEGT. The CDR3 spans 18 residues. CDR3 nucleotide sequence: TGTGCCAGCAGAGGAGGGGCCTATGGGAGACCGGCGGGCGATGAGCAGTTCTTC. Translation: CASRGGAYGRPAGDEQFF.

The chain employs TRBV30 and TRBJ1-6; no reliable D call. The CDR3 spans 13 residues. V was shortened by 3 bases and J by 7 bases, with 10 bases between the two germline ends. Germline CDR1 is GTSNPN and CDR2 is SVGIG (reference sequence). The CDR3 protein is CAWSPGRNSPLHF. The CDR3 coding sequence is TGTGCCTGGAGCCCCGGGAGGAATTCACCCCTCCACTTT.

The J gene is TRBJ2-3, the V gene TRBV2; D is uncertain. CDR1 and CDR2 (germline): SNHLY, FYNNEI. This CDR3 is built from 15 residues. Trimming took off 1 base at V and 2 bases at J, with 10 bases between the two ends. The CDR3 loop reads CASSEVPVSTDTQYF. The DNA for the CDR3 is TGTGCCAGCAGTGAAGTGCCAGTATCCACAGATACGCAGTATTTT.

V is TRBV6-1 and J is TRBJ1-6; D unclear. CDR3 length equals 14 residues. Germline CDR1 is MNHNS and CDR2 is SASEGT. Trimming took 3 bases from V and 14 from J, leaving 17 bases between them. The CDR3 region has the DNA TGTGCCAGCAGTGACCGGACGGGAAGAGGAACCCTCCACTTT. Translating gives CASSDRTGRGTLHF.

In this sample, this clonotype turned up a few times. V is TRBV7-9 and J is TRBJ2-1; 11 nucleotides align to TRBD2. J was trimmed by 2 bases and V by 4 bases; bases with no gene match: 7. Germline values: CDR1 SEHNR, CDR2 FQNEAQ (reference sequence). This CDR3 is built from 17 residues. The CDR3 DNA is TGTGCCAGCAGCTCGGGACTAGCGGAGCCCCCCTACAATGAGCAGTTCTTC. Its translation: CASSSGLAEPPYNEQFF.

This clonotype was recorded a few times. The chain combines TRBV5-5 with TRBJ2-7, with a possible D match to TRBD1 (6 bases). The CDR3 runs to 16 residues. V was pared by 1 base and J by 3 bases, with 17 bases between. Germline V gives CDR1 SGHKS, CDR2 YYEKEE (reference sequence). CDR3 residues: CASSLTTGIRIYEQYF. The CDR3 nucleotides read TGTGCCAGCAGCTTGACCACAGGGATTAGGATCTACGAGCAGTACTTC.

The V call is TRBV15, the J call TRBJ2-7, with 8 bases identical to TRBD1. Trimming removed 6 bases from V and 0 bases from J; junction bases left unmatched: 10. The CDR3 contains 16 residues. CDR1 and CDR2 (germline): LNHNV, YYDKDF (reference sequence). The CDR3 reads CATRTGDRRSSYEQYF. CDR3 sequence (DNA): TGTGCCACCAGAACTGGGGACAGGAGGAGCTCCTACGAGCAGTACTTC.

This clonotype was seen a handful of times. This sequence joins TRBV5-1 and TRBJ2-2, with D possibly being TRBD1 (5 bases). V lost 5 bases and J 2 bases, leaving 10 bases between the germline ends. The CDR3 has 14 residues. Germline-derived CDR1 and CDR2 are SGHRS and YFSETQ. The chain's CDR3 is CASSTRANTGELFF. CDR3 nucleotide sequence: TGCGCCAGCAGTACCAGGGCTAACACCGGGGAGCTGTTTTTT.

In this sample, this clonotype turned up a few times. The chain is built from TRBV14 and TRBJ2-4; D perhaps matches TRBD2 (5 bases). The germline V gene has CDR1 SGHDN and CDR2 FVKESK. The V and J ends lost 1 base and 0 bases respectively, with 19 bases between them. The CDR3 extends over 19 amino acids. The DNA for the CDR3 is TGTGCCAGCAGCCAAGTTATAGCGAAAAAAGGGAAAGCCAAAAACATTCAGTACTTC. This gives the protein CASSQVIAKKGKAKNIQYF.

This chain uses TRBV19 with TRBJ2-1, with D perhaps TRBD2 (6 bases). Deletions cut 7 bases from V and 5 bases from J, with 15 bases between. Germline-derived CDR1 and CDR2 are LNHDA and SQIVND (reference sequence). The CDR3 has 14 residues. The CDR3 sequence: CASIAGRGNNEQFF. The CDR3 coding sequence is TGTGCCAGTATTGCGGGACGAGGTAACAATGAGCAGTTCTTC.

This clonotype is termed medium-sized. V and J are TRBV2 and TRBJ2-2; D is undetermined. Germline loops: CDR1 SNHLY, CDR2 FYNNEI. This CDR3 comprises 10 residues. Trimming stripped 5 bases from V and 6 bases from J, with 1 base between. CDR3 nucleotides: TGTGCCAGCAGTTCCGGGGAGCTGTTTTTT. Translated, it gives CASSSGELFF.

This clonotype was seen a handful of times. The chain uses TRBV7-9 and TRBJ1-3, with a tentative D call TRBD1 (5 bases). Trimming took 6 bases from V and 0 from J, leaving 12 bases between them. Germline CDR1 and CDR2: SEHNR and FQNEAQ (reference sequence). The CDR3 has 15 residues. CDR3 nucleotide sequence: TGTGCCAGCAGACCGGGACGGAACTCTGGAAACACCATATATTTT. Translated: CASRPGRNSGNTIYF.

This clonotype was counted between two and nine times. The chain is built from TRBV19 and TRBJ2-1; 9 bases map to TRBD2. The J segment lost 8 bases and the V segment lost 2 bases, leaving 7 bases of the junction unmatched. There are 15 residues in the CDR3. Germline loops: CDR1 LNHDA, CDR2 SQIVND (reference sequence). This CDR3 is CASSILAGGPDEQFF. The CDR3 region has the DNA TGTGCCAGTAGTATATTGGCGGGGGGGCCGGATGAGCAGTTCTTC.